This TCR beta chain emerged from a study of tumor-infiltrating lymphocytes in primary liver carcinoma (dated by TCRdb to about 2017). General notes on the study: The five patients, three men and two women aged 30 to 69 years, had hepatocellular carcinoma (four) or combined HCC and intrahepatic cholangiocarcinoma (one). Tumors of the five patients were stage T1-T3 N0M0 with maximum diameters of roughly 4.2 to 10 cm. Each sample produced roughly 3.5 to 7.5 million productive TCRbeta reads, and read depth showed no significant difference between tissue types. TCRbeta repertoire sequencing, expression microarrays and whole-exome sequencing were combined in the study across five regions of each liver tumor, with adjacent normal tissue and blood also included. A total of 35 specimens from 5 patients went through TCRbeta repertoire sequencing, namely 25 tumor regions, 5 adjacent noncancerous liver tissues and 5 peripheral blood samples. To link TCRbeta repertoire diversity with the local molecular phenotype, the 25 or so tumor region samples were profiled using Agilent mRNA microarrays. High reproducibility was observed for the technical replicate repertoires, with mean shared-clone rates approximately 0.9 and correlation coefficients above 0.98. Overall results and qualifications from the work: Since the samples were bulk and unsorted, there was no way to compare CD4+ and CD8+ T cell repertoires. With just 4 or 5 patients in the study, the authors point out that the findings should be validated in a larger study. Repertoire overlap was found to be higher between tumor regions (mean around 35%) than between tumor-adjacent (about 17%) or tumor-blood (roughly 15%) pairs, consistent with antigen-driven expansion. Only the TCR beta chain was sequenced, which likely underestimates true repertoire diversity because unpaired alpha chains were not captured. The top 250 clones accounted for a significantly greater share of the repertoire in tumors than in blood (p = 0.039). Only about 7-24% of top clones were found in all five regions of a tumor, suggesting spatial heterogeneity of tumor-infiltrating T cells.

Without any cell sorting, total RNA and DNA were extracted together from 20-30 mg of bulk tissue using the AllPrep DNA/RNA mini kit. Between November 2015 and March 2016, about five patients in China with histopathologically diagnosed primary liver carcinoma had their tumors surgically resected. At the time of sampling, the patients had chronic HBV infection and had not received any treatment. Each tumor was sampled at five spatially separated regions: the superior, inferior, left-lateral and right-lateral poles and the tumor centre. Histological examination found more than 75% viable tumor cells in every tumor sample. Fresh tumor and adjacent tissue pieces were bisected; one half was stored in RNAlater at -80°C, the other sent for histology. Worth noting for this clonotype: It has no known antigen specificity. Per-base qualities were not stored, and no clone one base away is much larger.

Using a constant-region primer and ProtoScript II reverse transcriptase, TCRbeta-specific cDNA was reverse-transcribed from 500 ng total RNA. The TCRbeta libraries were prepared through three rounds of nested multiplex PCR following a slightly modified ARM-PCR procedure. Each of the first two PCR rounds ran for around 10 cycles using multiplex TRBV1-TRBV30 forward primers together with a Cbeta reverse primer. Sample barcodes and Illumina adapters were added in a final 25-cycle PCR with Deep VentR polymerase. Before sequencing, amplicons of 200-500 bp were purified from gel using a QIAquick gel extraction kit. An Illumina HiSeq 2500 was used to sequence the TCRbeta amplicons, generating 250-bp paired-end reads. Turning to the authors' computational methods: Quality trimming of reads was performed with Trimmomatic v0.33, and paired reads were merged with FLASH v1.2.11 so that full CDR3 sequences could be recovered. MiGEC v1.2.1b assigned V, D and J germline segments to the rearranged TCRbeta sequences. Clonotype statistics and Shannon-Wiener diversity indices were computed with VDJtools v1.0.0. To cut down on sampling bias, every analysis after diversity analysis relied on just the 250 most abundant clonotypes from each sample. Clones were called with MiXCR by TCRdb after fastp trimmed the public reads at Q25, and only in-frame beta chains were retained. Records with the same CDR3 protein are collapsed into one entry carrying the most frequent genes and DNA. These V and J calls are TCRdb output, not the study's own analysis. This sample has about 120,000 distinct CDR3 sequences in its table, and around two thirds of those were observed once. Of the sample, around 9.3% falls within the top ten clones.

V and J lose 5 bases and 9 bases, and a span of 8 bases separates them. The CDR3 holds 10 amino acids from the cysteine to the phenylalanine. CDR3 DNA is the only sequence kept; it has 30 bases, read in frame from the first base. Per the germline V gene, MNHNS is the CDR1 and SASEGT is the CDR2. The V gene is TRBV6-1 and the J gene is TRBJ2-7, with no confident D gene call. The receptor was derived from a woman aged 60 to 75 with primary liver carcinoma and hepatitis B virus infection. Sequencing was carried out using liver tumor tissue from sampling region 1. This sample's cell subset or site label indicates: tumor region T1, superior pole. The DNA sequence is TGTGCCAGCAGTAACTACATGCAGTACTTC. Protein translation: CASSNYMQYF.